This TCR beta chain was found in a study of blood T cell repertoires in COVID-19. Study details: COVID-19 samples from acute and convalescent phases originated in the United States, Italy and Spain. PBMCs, B-cell-depleted T cells, or T cells were the source of the cDNA or gDNA that made up the material.

Recovered status in Cohort 3 required two negative PCRs, clearance, or symptom resolution. Germline V lookup: CDR1 MNHNY, CDR2 SVGAGI (reference sequence). The CDR3 is 14 amino acids. Trimming removed 10 bases at V and 5 bases at J, with 17 bases between. Authors' methods: For nucleated cells, counts were estimated from reference gene primer amplification. Sequenced by immunoSEQ multiplex PCR; TCRdb stores in-frame clones only, minus some. From that table come the V and J calls and clone size; the DNA was used to work out D and trimming. The sample lists roughly 520,000 clones; 88% were seen once. Input material: PBMCs or T cells enriched from blood (not recorded which). The sequence derives from a middle-aged woman who had recovered from COVID-19. The gene calls are TRBV6-6 and TRBJ1-4, with D possibly TRBD1 on 5 matching bases. This CDR3 is CATRRSRENEKLFF. Written as DNA, the CDR3 is TGTGCCACGCGCAGGAGCAGGGAAAATGAAAAACTGTTTTTT.